The entry that follows covers one T cell receptor (beta chain) sequence. The sample belongs to a study of cytomegalovirus exposure and HLA in healthy donors. The V end was cut by 2 bases, the J end by 2 bases, with 14 bases between. The CDR3 is 16 amino acids. CDR1 and CDR2 from the germline V gene are MGHRA and YSYEKL. Primers: 60 Vbeta forward and 13 Jbeta reverse. Clones were read by immunoSEQ multiplex PCR, and TCRdb kept only the in-frame ones, dropping some. The data hold tens of thousands of clones, with 60% to 75% observed a single time. The rearrangement links TRBV4-1 to TRBJ2-3; D is perhaps TRBD2 (5 bases). This receptor was taken from a man aged 35 to 55 in good health and CMV-seropositive. Sample: PBMCs. This chain's CDR3 is CASSQTPGRYTDTQYF. The CDR3 DNA follows: TGCGCCAGCAGCCAAACTCCGGGGAGATACACAGATACGCAGTATTTT.